These 27 T cell receptor beta chains originate from one sample sequenced in a study of tumor-infiltrating lymphocytes in primary liver carcinoma. Blood RNA originated from unsorted whole blood, with germline DNA additionally extracted. A primer in the constant region served to generate TCR beta cDNA from approximately 460 ng of total RNA. Each TCR beta library was derived from three nested multiplex PCR rounds that employed slightly modified ARM-PCR. Running ten to eleven cycles apiece, the first two PCR rounds relied on TRBV1-TRBV30 forward primers together with a C-beta reverse primer. TCRdb reanalysed the multiplex PCR reads using MiXCR and keeps one entry per CDR3 protein. The sample contains some 180,000 distinct CDR3 sequences, roughly 60% of which appear only once. The sample taken for sequencing was peripheral blood. These receptors came from a man aged 35 to 55 with primary liver carcinoma and hepatitis B virus infection.

The V and J genes are TRBV29-1 and TRBJ2-7; TRBD2 might be the D (6 bases). Deletions cut 6 bases from V and 6 bases from J, with 15 bases between. CDR3 length: 12 residues. The germline CDR1 and CDR2 sequences are SQVTM and ANQGSEA. This CDR3 is CSVAGPPGEQYF. The CDR3 DNA reads TGCAGCGTCGCGGGACCGCCAGGCGAGCAGTACTTC.

Concerning this clonotype: A read error is likely, as this CDR3 ends without the conserved phenylalanine or tryptophan. The V and J genes are TRBV11-2 and TRBJ2-5, with 7 bases lining up with TRBD1. Per germline, CDR1 SGHAT and CDR2 FQNNGV. The CDR3 extends over 14 amino acids. V trimming: 7 bases; J trimming: 5 bases; junction bases outside the gene matches: 10. The CDR3 reads CASTTDRAGETQYL. CDR3 bases: TGTGCCAGCACCACTGACAGGGCTGGGGAGACCCAGTACCTC.

This clonotype was observed a few times. The chain couples TRBV5-6 to TRBJ2-5; 7 bases agree with TRBD1. The germline gives CDR1 SGHDT, CDR2 YYEEEE. V gave up 6 bases and J gave up 1 base; unmatched junction bases: 6. The CDR3 spans 14 residues. CDR3 in DNA: TGTGCCAGCATGGAGACAGGGCCCCAAGAGACCCAGTACTTC. It specifies CASMETGPQETQYF.

In the case of this clonotype: Given a much more abundant clone one base away, this may be a read error. The chain uses TRBV29-1 and TRBJ1-2; D is perhaps TRBD1 (6 bases). Germline V CDR1 and CDR2: SQVTM, ANQGSEA. This CDR3 region has 11 residues. The CDR3 reads CSIEGMTGLTF. The CDR3 DNA is TGCAGCATTGAGGGGATGACAGGCTTAACCTTC.

This chain links TRBV12-3 or TRBV12-4 with TRBJ2-2, with TRBD1 identical over 9 bases. V was pared by 6 bases and J by 3 bases, with 17 bases of the junction left unmatched. The CDR3 spans 19 residues. The CDR3 sequence is CASRPSWDRAGWDTGELFF. The CDR3 DNA reads as TGTGCCAGCAGACCTAGTTGGGACAGGGCGGGTTGGGACACCGGGGAGCTGTTTTTT.

A few counts support this clonotype. The CDR3 DNA reads as TGTGCCAGCAGCAAAGGGGGGAGGGACACTGAAGCTTTCTTT. Translation gives CASSKGGRDTEAFF. V gene TRBV21-1 combines with J gene TRBJ1-1. TRBV21-1 is tagged as a pseudogene. This CDR3 is 14 amino acids long.

A remark on this clonotype: Compared with germline, one end of the junction differs, possibly owing to a read error. V and J are TRBV6-2 or TRBV6-3 and TRBJ2-7, with 7 bases matching TRBD2. The germline gives CDR1 MNHEY, CDR2 SVGEGT. This CDR3 comprises 15 residues. The CDR3 sequence: CASSYQRDGSYEQHF. In DNA form, the CDR3 reads TGTGCCAGCAGTTACCAGCGGGACGGCTCCTACGAGCAGCACTTC.

In its sample, this clonotype was seen a few times. J is TRBJ2-2 and V is TRBV12-3 or TRBV12-4, with no clear D. V was trimmed by 6 bases and J by 1 base, leaving 21 bases between them. The CDR3 length is 18 residues. Here the CDR3 reads CASSVDLERVENTGELFF. CDR3 sequence (DNA): TGTGCCAGCAGCGTTGACCTGGAAAGGGTTGAGAACACCGGGGAGCTGTTTTTT.

Remarks on this clonotype: A much larger clone lies one base from this, so it may be a read error. The genes are TRBV7-8 and TRBJ1-2; D is unresolved. This CDR3 contains 17 residues. Germline V lookup: CDR1 SGHVS, CDR2 FQNEAQ. CDR3 nucleotides: TGTGCCAGCAGCTTAGAGTATGGAGAGGGAGCGCTCAATGGCTACATCTTC. Its translation is CASSLEYGEGALNGYIF.

This chain connects TRBV6-6 to TRBJ2-5; no reliable D call. The CDR3 has 12 residues. The germline CDR1 and CDR2 sequences are MNHNY and SVGAGI (reference sequence). V was cut by 2 bases and J by 2 bases, with 3 bases left in between. The CDR3 coding sequence is TGTGCCAGCAGTTACCGTCAAGAGACCCAGTACTTC. Its translation: CASSYRQETQYF.

This clonotype was detected only once. A read error is likely, as this CDR3 ends without the conserved phenylalanine or tryptophan. The chain is built from TRBV4-2 and TRBJ2-7; TRBD2 matches 8 bases. Trimming took 0 bases from V and 0 from J; bases not matched to a gene: 1. CDR3 length: 15 amino acids. CDR1 and CDR2 (germline): LGHNA, YNFKEQ. The chain's CDR3 is CASSQESGSSYEQYL. The CDR3 DNA sequence: TGTGCCAGCAGCCAAGAAAGCGGGAGCTCCTACGAGCAGTACTTA.

This clonotype was seen repeatedly, ten times or more. The CDR3, as DNA: TGTGCCAGCAGCCGGAGAGGACGGCAGTCCTACAATGAGCAGTTCTTC. It is translated as CASSRRGRQSYNEQFF. The V and J genes are TRBV11-2 and TRBJ2-1; unclear D gene. There are 16 residues in the CDR3. Germline V gives CDR1 SGHAT, CDR2 FQNNGV. Deletions cut 5 bases from V and 1 base from J, with 15 bases between.

V gene TRBV5-1 combines with J gene TRBJ1-2; the D gene is possibly TRBD1 (6 bases). The CDR3 runs to 13 residues. Trimming took off 4 bases at V and 3 bases at J, with 10 bases between the two ends. Per germline, CDR1 SGHRS and CDR2 YFSETQ. This CDR3 reads CASSLDRHYGYTF. The CDR3 DNA sequence: TGCGCCAGCAGCCTCGACAGGCACTATGGCTACACCTTC.

As for this clonotype: A junction end diverges from the germline sequence, so it may reflect a read error. The chain joins TRBV7-9 to TRBJ2-5; the match to TRBD1 covers 10 bases. CDR1 and CDR2 (germline): SEHNR, FQNEAQ (reference sequence). CDR3 length: 16 amino acids. The CDR3 loop is CASRLSGQGEGEAQYF. The CDR3 coding sequence is TGTGCCAGCAGACTTTCTGGACAGGGGGAGGGAGAGGCCCAGTACTTC.

V gene TRBV19 combines with J gene TRBJ1-2; 7 positions match TRBD1. Germline-derived CDR1 and CDR2 are LNHDA and SQIVND (reference sequence). This CDR3 has 14 residues. After removal of 9 bases from V and 8 bases from J, the junction contained 15 bases not matched to a gene. Written as DNA, the CDR3 is TGTGCCAGCCGAGACCGGGACAGAGGCTACGGCTACACCTTC. Its translation is CASRDRDRGYGYTF.

This clonotype was seen repeatedly, ten times or more. The CDR3 reads CATSDFQRTGSDEQFF. The CDR3 DNA is TGTGCCACCAGTGATTTTCAACGGACAGGGAGCGATGAGCAGTTCTTC. The V and J genes are TRBV24-1 and TRBJ2-1, with TRBD1 matching over 8 bases. V shed 1 base and J 8 bases; nucleotides not matched to a gene: 9. The CDR3 consists of 16 residues. Looked up from germline, CDR1 is KGHDR and CDR2 is SFDVKD.

A word on this clonotype: The junction departs from the called germline gene at one end, perhaps through a read error. The chain combines TRBV11-2 with TRBJ2-3; the D call may be TRBD1 or TRBD2 (5 bases each). Per the germline V gene, CDR1 is SGHAT and CDR2 is FQNNGV. This CDR3 comprises 13 residues. CDR3 DNA: TGTGACAGTGGGGGTAGGAGCACAGACACGCAGTATTTT. It translates to CDSGGRSTDTQYF.

This chain joins TRBV12-3 or TRBV12-4 and TRBJ2-7; D may be TRBD2 (5 bases). V was cut by 6 bases and J by 0 bases, with 12 bases left in between. The CDR3 covers 14 residues. DNA of the CDR3: TGTGCCAGCAGCCCCGGAGGTACCTCCTACGAGCAGTACTTC. Residues: CASSPGGTSYEQYF.

In this sample, this clonotype turned up once. The genes are TRBV19 and TRBJ2-1, with 12 bases fitting TRBD2. Trimming took 8 bases from V and 7 from J; bases not matched to a gene: 9. The CDR3 runs 15 residues. CDR1 and CDR2 from the germline V gene are LNHDA and SQIVND (reference sequence). The CDR3, as DNA: TGTGCCAGTGACCAGACTAGCGGGAGTGGGAATGAGCAGTTCTTC. Its protein is CASDQTSGSGNEQFF.

The chain has TRBV5-1 and TRBJ2-1, with 7 bases fitting TRBD1. Germline V gene data show CDR1 as SGHRS and CDR2 as YFSETQ. The length of the CDR3 is 14 residues. Trimming took 0 bases from V and 6 from J; bases not matched to a gene: 3. CDR3 residues: CASSLAGDSNEQFF. The CDR3 nucleotides read TGCGCCAGCAGCTTGGCCGGGGACAGCAATGAGCAGTTCTTC.

In regard to this clonotype: This clone may be a read error of a much larger clone one base away. The chain employs TRBV4-2 and TRBJ2-6; D perhaps matches TRBD1 (5 bases). The CDR3 is made up of 15 amino acids. The germline V gene encodes CDR1 LGHNA and CDR2 YNFKEQ. The CDR3 DNA reads TGTGTCAGCAGGCAAGCAGGCCCTGGGGCCAACGTCCCGACTTTC. This sequence encodes CVSRQAGPGANVPTF.

As regards this clonotype: This sequence may be a read error, since a much larger clone differs from it by one base. This sequence joins TRBV11-2 and TRBJ2-7, with 7 bases identical to TRBD1. Per germline, CDR1 SGHAT and CDR2 FQNNGV. After removal of 5 bases from V and 4 bases from J, the junction contained 11 bases not matched to a gene. The CDR3 has 15 residues. CDR3 in amino acids: CASSSTGAWGYEQYF. CDR3 sequence (DNA): TGTGCCAGCAGCAGTACAGGGGCGTGGGGGTACGAGCAGTACTTC.

Notes on this clonotype: A much larger clonotype is one base distant, so this may be a read error. The chain couples TRBV6-5 to TRBJ1-1; 10 nucleotides agree with TRBD1. V was pared by 1 base and J by 1 base, with 6 bases of the junction left unmatched. The CDR3 totals 17 residues. From germline, CDR1 is MNHEY and CDR2 SVGAGI. CDR3 amino acids: CASSYYGQGGTNTEAFF. Written as DNA, the CDR3 is TGTGCCAGCAGTTACTACGGACAGGGGGGGACGAACACTGAAGCTTTCTTT.

This clonotype occurred a few times. This sequence joins TRBV10-1 and TRBJ2-1; TRBD2 aligns across 8 bases. The CDR3 runs to 14 residues. Germline V gene data show CDR1 as WNHNN and CDR2 as SYGVQD (reference sequence). The trim removed 2 bases at V and 9 bases at J, leaving 6 bases unmatched. CDR3 protein: CASSETSGGVEQFF. The CDR3 DNA sequence: TGCGCCAGCAGTGAGACCTCCGGGGGGGTTGAGCAGTTCTTC.

Concerning this clonotype itself: An end of the junction does not agree with germline; a read error may underlie this. V gene TRBV11-2 combines with J gene TRBJ2-3, with D unclear. The germline CDR1 and CDR2 sequences are SGHAT and FQNNGV. This CDR3 has 13 residues. In DNA form, the CDR3 reads TGTGCCAGCAGCCCGGACGTCACAGATACACAGTATTTT. Translation: CASSPDVTDTQYF. Supplemented by reference TRBV11-2 and TRBJ2-3, the full variable domain reads EAGVAQSPRYKIIEKRQSVAFWCNPISGHATLYWYQQILGQGPKLLIQFQNNGVVDDSQLPKDRFSAERLKGVDSTLKIQPAKLEDSAVYLCASSPDVTDTQYFGPGTRLTVL.

This clonotype has just a few counts. The chain carries TRBV5-4 and TRBJ1-1; D remains unclear. Germline CDR1 reads SGHNT; CDR2 reads YYREEE (reference sequence). The CDR3 is 14 residues long. Trimming stripped 0 bases from V and 3 bases from J, with 9 bases between. The CDR3 loop reads CASSLAGIHTEAFF. As DNA, the CDR3 is TGTGCCAGCAGCTTGGCGGGCATCCACACTGAAGCTTTCTTT.

As regards this clonotype: A read error is possible here, since a much larger clone lies one base away. The chain links TRBV4-1 to TRBJ2-1; 7 nucleotides align to TRBD2. This CDR3 has 17 amino acids. Unmatched junction bases numbered 14, after V lost 0 bases and J lost 9 bases. CDR1 and CDR2 (germline): MGHRA, YSYEKL. The DNA of the CDR3 is TGCGCCAGCAGCCAAGATGGCGCGAGCGGGAAAAGAATTGAGCAGTTCTTC. Translation: CASSQDGASGKRIEQFF.